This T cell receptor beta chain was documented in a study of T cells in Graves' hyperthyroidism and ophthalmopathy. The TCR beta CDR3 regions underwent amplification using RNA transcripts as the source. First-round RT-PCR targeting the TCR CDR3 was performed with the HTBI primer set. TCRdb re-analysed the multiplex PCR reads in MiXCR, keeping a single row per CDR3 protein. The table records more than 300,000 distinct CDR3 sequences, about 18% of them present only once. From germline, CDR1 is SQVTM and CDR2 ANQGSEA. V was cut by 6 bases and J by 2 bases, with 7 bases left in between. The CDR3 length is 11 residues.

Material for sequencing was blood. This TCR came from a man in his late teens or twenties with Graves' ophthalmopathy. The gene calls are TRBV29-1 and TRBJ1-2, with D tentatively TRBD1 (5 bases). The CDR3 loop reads CSVRQNYGYTF. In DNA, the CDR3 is TGCAGCGTCCGACAGAACTATGGCTACACCTTC. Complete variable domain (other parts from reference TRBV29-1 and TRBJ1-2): SAVISQKPSRDICQRGTSLTIQCQVDSQVTMMFWYRQQPGQSLTLIATANQGSEATYESGFVIDKFPISRPNLTFSTLTVSNMSPEDSSIYLCSVRQNYGYTFGSGTRLTVV.